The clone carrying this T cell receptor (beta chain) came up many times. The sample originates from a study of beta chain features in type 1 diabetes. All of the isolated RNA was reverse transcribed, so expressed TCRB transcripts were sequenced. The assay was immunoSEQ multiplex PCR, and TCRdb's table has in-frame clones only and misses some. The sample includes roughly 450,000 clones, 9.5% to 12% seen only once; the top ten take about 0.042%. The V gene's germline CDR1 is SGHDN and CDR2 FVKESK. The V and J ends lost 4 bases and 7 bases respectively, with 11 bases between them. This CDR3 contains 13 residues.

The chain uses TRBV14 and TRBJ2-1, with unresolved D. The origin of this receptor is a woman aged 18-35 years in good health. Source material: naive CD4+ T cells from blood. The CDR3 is CASSPLGANEQFF. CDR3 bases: TGTGCCAGCAGCCCCCTGGGCGCTAATGAGCAGTTCTTC.